Here is one T cell receptor (beta chain) with its context. Trimming took off 3 bases at V and 1 base at J, with 22 bases between the two ends. Per the germline V gene, CDR1 is SGHRS and CDR2 is YFSETQ. The CDR3 sequence is 18 residues long. This record comes from a study of OX40 agonist ivuxolimab in advanced cancers. The repertoire was sequenced with immunoSEQ multiplex PCR; TCRdb's copy has only in-frame clones and lacks some. The sample has about 84,000 clones; 84% are singletons. Sequenced material: CD4+ or CD8+ T cells sorted from blood, taken in a trial of the OX40 agonist ivuxolimab. The sequence came from an adult with an advanced solid tumor such as melanoma, head and neck, liver or kidney cancer. The chain has TRBV5-1 and TRBJ1-2; unclear D gene. DNA of the CDR3: TGCGCCAGCAGCTCGAGAAGGCCGGGGAGGGCGGATAACTATGGCTACACCTTC. Its protein product is CASSSRRPGRADNYGYTF.